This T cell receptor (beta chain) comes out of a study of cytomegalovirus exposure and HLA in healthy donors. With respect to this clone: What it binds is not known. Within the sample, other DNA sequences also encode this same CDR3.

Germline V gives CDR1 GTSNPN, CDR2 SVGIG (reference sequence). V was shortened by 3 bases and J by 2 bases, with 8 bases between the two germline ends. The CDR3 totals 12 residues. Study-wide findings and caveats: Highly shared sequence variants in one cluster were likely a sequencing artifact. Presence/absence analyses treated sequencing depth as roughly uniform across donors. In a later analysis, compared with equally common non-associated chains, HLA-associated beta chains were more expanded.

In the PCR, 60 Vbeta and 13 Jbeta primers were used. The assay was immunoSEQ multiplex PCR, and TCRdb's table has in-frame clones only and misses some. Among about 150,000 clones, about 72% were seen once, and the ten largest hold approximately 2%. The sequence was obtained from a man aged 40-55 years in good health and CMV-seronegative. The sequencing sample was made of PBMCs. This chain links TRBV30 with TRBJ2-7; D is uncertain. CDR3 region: CAWSPSAYEQYF. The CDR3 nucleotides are TGTGCCTGGAGCCCCTCGGCCTACGAGCAGTACTTC.